These 3 T cell receptor beta chains originate from one sample sequenced in a study of cytomegalovirus exposure and HLA in healthy donors. Use of 60 Vbeta and 13 Jbeta primers characterized the PCR. TCRdb's table, derived via immunoSEQ multiplex PCR, lists solely in-frame clones and lacks some. Of about 130,000 clones detected, 70% to 80% appear once; the ten largest clones hold roughly 3%. The sequenced material came from PBMCs. Every receptor here comes from a man under 40 in good health and CMV-seronegative.

J is TRBJ2-1 and V is TRBV7-6, with 8 bases fitting TRBD2. The V and J ends lost 1 base and 7 bases, in that order; junction bases with no gene match: 12. The CDR3 consists of 17 residues. Germline V gene data show CDR1 as SGHVS and CDR2 as FNYEAQ. For the CDR3, the DNA is TGTGCCAGCAGCTTAGAAGGGTTAGCGGGGTACGTAAATGAGCAGTTCTTC. Translated, it gives CASSLEGLAGYVNEQFF. The whole variable domain, remainder taken from reference TRBV7-6 and TRBJ2-1, is GAGVSQSPRYKVTKRGQDVALRCDPISGHVSLYWYRQALGQGPEFLTYFNYEAQQDKSGLPNDRFSAERPEGSISTLTIQRTEQRDSAMYRCASSLEGLAGYVNEQFFGPGTRLTVL.

The rearrangement links TRBV29-1 to TRBJ2-3; 8 bases map to TRBD2. V shed 5 bases, J shed 5 bases, and the junction held 3 bases outside the gene matches. Germline V lookup: CDR1 SQVTM, CDR2 ANQGSEA. The CDR3 totals 12 residues. In DNA, the CDR3 is TGCAGCGTTCTCCTAGCGGGAGATACGCAGTATTTT. This gives the protein CSVLLAGDTQYF.

Only one count was recorded for this clone. The chain couples TRBV5-1 to TRBJ1-2, with D perhaps matching TRBD1 (6 bases). The CDR3 sequence is 13 residues long. V dropped 4 bases and J dropped 2 bases, with 9 bases sitting between them. The germline CDR1 and CDR2 sequences are SGHRS and YFSETQ. The DNA of the CDR3 is TGCGCCAGCAGCGAGACAGGCAACTATGGCTACACCTTC. Protein: CASSETGNYGYTF. Supplemented by reference TRBV5-1 and TRBJ1-2, the full variable domain reads KAGVTQTPRYLIKTRGQQVTLSCSPISGHRSVSWYQQTPGQGLQFLFEYFSETQRNKGNFPGRFSGRQFSNSRSEMNVSTLELGDSALYLCASSETGNYGYTFGSGTRLTVV.